This TCR beta chain was sequenced during a study of T cell responses to AZD1222 COVID-19 vaccine. Profiling relied on immunoSEQ multiplex PCR, and the TCRdb table lists in-frame clones only, not all of them. The table shows 95,000 to 120,000 clones, with more than 70% occurring only once. Study-level results: CD4 TCRs covered the whole spike, strongest at regions 160-218 and 743-854.

This clone was observed at least ten times. Its antigen remains unknown. From germline, CDR1 is MNHEY and CDR2 SMNVEV (reference sequence). This CDR3 comprises 14 residues. Trimming left V 5 bases short and J 7 bases short, with 14 bases between. Second doses at about 4 or about 12 weeks were pooled. The chain joins TRBV27 to TRBJ2-2; a weak D match, TRBD1 (6 bases). The receptor comes from an adult who received the AZD1222 COVID-19 vaccine. The specimen comprised peripheral blood, sampled 28 days after the second AZD1222 dose. DNA of the CDR3: TGTGCCAGCAGTGCCGGGACACTAGTCGGGGAGCTGTTTTTT. Its translation is CASSAGTLVGELFF.